This T cell receptor (beta chain) was documented in a study of OX40 agonist ivuxolimab in advanced cancers. Study at large: From roughly 20 to 85 years was the age range, with a mean of approximately 63 years, and 70% to 85% were male.

Concerning this clone itself: Its target is not known.

Overall study results and limits: Expanded clones belonging to CD8+ T cells outnumbered, on average, those of CD4+.

The sampling schedule covered blood at baseline, cycle 4 day 1, and cycle 7 day 1. CDR3 length: 14 residues. The germline CDR1 and CDR2 sequences are SGHRS and YFSETQ. V lost 1 base and J 0 bases, leaving 7 bases between the germline ends. Using immunoSEQ multiplex PCR, the repertoire was profiled, and TCRdb retains in-frame clones only, with some absent. Among tens of thousands of clones listed, around 88% were seen once. The rearrangement uses TRBV5-1 and TRBJ1-1; D is unresolved. The source of this sequence is an adult with an advanced solid tumor such as melanoma, head and neck, liver or kidney cancer. The sample consisted of CD4+ or CD8+ T cells sorted from blood, taken in a trial of the OX40 agonist ivuxolimab. CDR3 bases: TGCGCCAGCAGCTTGAACTCTATGAACACTGAAGCTTTCTTT. It translates to CASSLNSMNTEAFF.